These 10 T cell receptor beta chains were sequenced from one sample in a study of OX40 agonist ivuxolimab in advanced cancers. Profiled with immunoSEQ multiplex PCR; TCRdb holds only in-frame clones, not every one. The sample comprises 26,000 or so clones, 76% of which are singletons, and approximately 13% rests with the top ten. Source: CD4+ or CD8+ T cells sorted from blood, taken in a trial of the OX40 agonist ivuxolimab. These receptors all stem from an adult with an advanced solid tumor such as melanoma, head and neck, liver or kidney cancer.

The V call is TRBV5-1, the J call TRBJ2-5; 14 bases fit TRBD2. CDR1 and CDR2 from the germline V gene are SGHRS and YFSETQ. This CDR3 has 15 residues. J lost 5 bases, V lost 3 bases, and 3 bases had no gene match. CDR3 nucleotide sequence: TGCGCCAGCAGCTCGGGACTAGCGGGGGTGGAGACCCAGTACTTC. It is translated as CASSSGLAGVETQYF.

For the CDR3, the DNA is TGTGCCAGCAGTGGTCACAGCGGTCTGGGAGAGACCCAGTACTTC. Its protein is CASSGHSGLGETQYF. The V gene is TRBV6-1, the J gene TRBJ2-5; perhaps TRBD2 as D (5 bases). The V gene lost 4 bases and the J gene lost 4 bases, with 16 bases spanning the gap. CDR3 size: 15 residues. CDR1 MNHNS and CDR2 SASEGT come from the germline V gene.

The chain joins TRBV7-5 to TRBJ2-7. TRBV7-5 has pseudogene status. This CDR3 is built from 16 residues. The CDR3 loop reads CVRKTVTKGRSYEQYF. CDR3 coding DNA: TGTGTCAGAAAAACCGTCACAAAAGGCAGATCCTACGAGCAGTACTTC.

The V call is TRBV6-1, the J call TRBJ2-7; no firm D call. Per the germline V gene, CDR1 is MNHNS and CDR2 is SASEGT. The CDR3 is 13 amino acids. V was clipped by 3 bases and J by 7 bases, with 13 bases between them. CDR3 protein: CASSDPTRREQYF. The CDR3 region has the DNA TGTGCCAGCAGTGACCCCACAAGAAGAGAGCAGTACTTC.

The CDR3 region is CASSFQGGKQETQYF. In DNA, the CDR3 is TGTGCCAGCAGCTTCCAAGGGGGGAAGCAAGAGACCCAGTACTTC. V and J are TRBV7-2 and TRBJ2-5; the D gene could be TRBD1 or TRBD2 (6 bases each). This CDR3 contains 15 residues. The ends were cut back, 3 bases at V and 2 bases at J, with 13 bases in the middle. The germline CDR1 and CDR2 sequences are SGHTA and FQGNSA.

V is TRBV25-1 and J is TRBJ2-7; D is possibly TRBD2 (6 bases). From germline, CDR1 is MGHDK and CDR2 SYGVNS. The CDR3 has 12 residues. Trimming cost V 6 bases and J 2 bases, with 8 bases left between them. The CDR3 loop is CASRTGAYEQYF. The DNA of the CDR3 is TGTGCCAGCAGGACGGGGGCCTACGAGCAGTACTTC.

This clone was seen a single time. The chain recombines TRBV11-1 with TRBJ2-5; 7 nucleotides line up with TRBD2. V shed 5 bases and J 9 bases; nucleotides not matched to a gene: 9. CDR1 and CDR2 (germline): SGHAT, FQDESV (reference sequence). The CDR3 is 13 amino acids. The DNA for the CDR3 is TGTGCCAGCAGCCTTAGCGGGTCCGGGGCCCAGTACTTC. Encoded protein: CASSLSGSGAQYF.

V and J are TRBV6-5 and TRBJ2-1; D not certain. Germline V lookup: CDR1 MNHEY, CDR2 SVGAGI. The CDR3 is 13 residues long. The V gene lost 7 bases and the J gene lost 6 bases, with 13 bases spanning the gap. Written as DNA, the CDR3 is TGTGCCAGCACTTGGGCGCCATCCAATGAGCAGTTCTTC. Amino acids: CASTWAPSNEQFF.

This chain links TRBV6-1 with TRBJ1-3, with a possible D match to TRBD1 (6 bases). There are 15 residues in the CDR3. Per germline, CDR1 MNHNS and CDR2 SASEGT. The germline V and J ends were trimmed by 4 bases and 2 bases, with 12 bases remaining between them. The CDR3 sequence is CASSVNRDPGNTIYF. The CDR3 nucleotides are TGTGCCAGCAGTGTAAACAGGGACCCTGGAAACACCATATATTTT.

The V gene is TRBV2, the J gene TRBJ1-1; 7 bases match TRBD1. The CDR3 extends over 14 amino acids. J lost 5 bases, V lost 6 bases, and 9 bases had no gene match. Germline V lookup: CDR1 SNHLY, CDR2 FYNNEI. CDR3: CASSDLGGQTEAFF. CDR3 DNA: TGTGCCAGCAGCGATCTAGGGGGCCAGACTGAAGCTTTCTTT.